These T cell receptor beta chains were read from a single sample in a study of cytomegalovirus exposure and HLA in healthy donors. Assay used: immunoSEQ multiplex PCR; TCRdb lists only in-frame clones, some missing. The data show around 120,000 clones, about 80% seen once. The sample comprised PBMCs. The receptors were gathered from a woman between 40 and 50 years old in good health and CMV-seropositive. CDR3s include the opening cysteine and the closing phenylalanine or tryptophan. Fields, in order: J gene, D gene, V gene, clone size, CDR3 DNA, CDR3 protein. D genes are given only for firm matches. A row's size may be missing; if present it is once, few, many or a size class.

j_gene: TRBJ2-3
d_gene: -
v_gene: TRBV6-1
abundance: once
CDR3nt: TGTGCCGGCGCAAGGGGGGGCAACACAGATACGCAGTATTTT
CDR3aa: CAGARGGNTDTQYF

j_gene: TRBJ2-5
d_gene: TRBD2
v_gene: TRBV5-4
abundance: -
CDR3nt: TGTGCCAGCAGCTTCATTAGCGGGAGGGTTGGGGAGACCCAGTACTTC
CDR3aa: CASSFISGRVGETQYF

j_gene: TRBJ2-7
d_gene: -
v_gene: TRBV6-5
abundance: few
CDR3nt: TGTGCCAGCAGTTACCTCGGTCCGGCAGGGGCCTACGAGCAGTACTTC
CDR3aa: CASSYLGPAGAYEQYF

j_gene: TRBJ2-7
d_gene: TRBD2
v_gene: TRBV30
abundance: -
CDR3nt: TGTGCCTGGAGTCTAGCGGGAGTGCTAATGTACGAGCAGTACTTC
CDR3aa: CAWSLAGVLMYEQYF

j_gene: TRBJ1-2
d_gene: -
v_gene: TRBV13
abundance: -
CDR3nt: TGTGCCAGCAGCTTAAGTTCCCAACTCTCTGGCTACACCTTC
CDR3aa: CASSLSSQLSGYTF

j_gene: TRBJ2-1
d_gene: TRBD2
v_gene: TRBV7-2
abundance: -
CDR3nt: TGTGCCAGCAGCTCGGGACTAGCGGGAGGGGGCAATGAGCAGTTCTTC
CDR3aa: CASSSGLAGGGNEQFF

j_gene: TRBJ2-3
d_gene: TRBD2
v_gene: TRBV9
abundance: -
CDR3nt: TGTGCCAGCAGCGTAAATCCGACTAGCGGGGGCACAGATACGCAGTATTTT
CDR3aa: CASSVNPTSGGTDTQYF

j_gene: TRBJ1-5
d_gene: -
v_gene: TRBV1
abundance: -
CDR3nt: TGCACCAGCAGCCAATTAAACGGTATGGTTCAGCCCCAGCATTTT
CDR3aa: CTSSQLNGMVQPQHF

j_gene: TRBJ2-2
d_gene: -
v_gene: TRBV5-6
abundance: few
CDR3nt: TGTGCCAGCAGCGCCGACAGGGGCCTAGCGGGGCTGACCGGGGAGCTGTTTTTT
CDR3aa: CASSADRGLAGLTGELFF

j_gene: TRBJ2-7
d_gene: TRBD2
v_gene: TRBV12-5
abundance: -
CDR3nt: TGTGCTAGTGGTTTGGTAAATGCCGGGACTAGATTCGGGTACGAGCAGTACTTC
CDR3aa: CASGLVNAGTRFGYEQYF

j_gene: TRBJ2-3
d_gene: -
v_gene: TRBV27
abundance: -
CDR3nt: TGTGCCAGCAGTTTAGAAGCGATGAGCGGCGCTAGCACAGATACGCAGTATTTT
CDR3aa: CASSLEAMSGASTDTQYF

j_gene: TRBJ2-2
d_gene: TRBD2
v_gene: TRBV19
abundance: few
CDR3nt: TGTGCCAGTAGTTCCCGGACTAGCGGGAGGGGTACCGGGGAGCTGTTTTTT
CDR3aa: CASSSRTSGRGTGELFF

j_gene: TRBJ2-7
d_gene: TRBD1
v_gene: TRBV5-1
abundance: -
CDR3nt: TGCGCCAGCTCCGTGACAGGGAGCGAGCAGTACTTC
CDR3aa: CASSVTGSEQYF

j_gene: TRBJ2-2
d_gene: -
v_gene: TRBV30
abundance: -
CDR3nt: TGTGCCTGGAGAGCACTAATGAACACCGGGGAGCTGTTTTTT
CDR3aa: CAWRALMNTGELFF

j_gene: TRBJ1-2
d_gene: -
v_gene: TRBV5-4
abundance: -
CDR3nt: TGTGCCAGCAGCTTGGGTGGAGATGGCTACACCTTC
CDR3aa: CASSLGGDGYTF

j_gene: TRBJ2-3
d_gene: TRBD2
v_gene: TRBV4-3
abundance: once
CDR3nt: TGCGCCAGCAGCCAGGGGGGACTAGCGGGAGGGCAGACGCAGTATTTT
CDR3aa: CASSQGGLAGGQTQYF

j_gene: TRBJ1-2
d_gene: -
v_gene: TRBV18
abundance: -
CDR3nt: TGTGCCAGCTCACCACCTCCAGGGTCCGGCTACACCTTC
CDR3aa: CASSPPPGSGYTF

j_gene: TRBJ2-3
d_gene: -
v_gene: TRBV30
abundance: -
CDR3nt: TGTGCCTGGAGTTTGACGGGGGATACGCAGTATTTT
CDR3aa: CAWSLTGDTQYF

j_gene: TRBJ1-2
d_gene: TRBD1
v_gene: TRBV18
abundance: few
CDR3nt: TGTGCCAGCTCACGGGGACAGGGGGAGAACTATGGCTACACCTTC
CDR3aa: CASSRGQGENYGYTF

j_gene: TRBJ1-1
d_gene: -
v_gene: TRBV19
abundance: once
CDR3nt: TGTGCCAGTAGATTAGGCGGGACTGAAGCTTTCTTT
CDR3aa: CASRLGGTEAFF

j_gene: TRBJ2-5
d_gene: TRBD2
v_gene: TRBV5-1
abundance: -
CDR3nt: TGCGCCAGCAGGGCTAGCGGTCTTCGAGAGACCCAGTACTTC
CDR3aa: CASRASGLRETQYF

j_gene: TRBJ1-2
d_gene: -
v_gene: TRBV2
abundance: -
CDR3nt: TGTGCCAGCATAGCGGGGAACAACTATGGCTACACCTTC
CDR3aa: CASIAGNNYGYTF

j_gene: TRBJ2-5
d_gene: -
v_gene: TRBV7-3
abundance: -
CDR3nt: TGTGCCAGCAGCTTAACAGGGGGTACCCAGTACTTC
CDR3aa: CASSLTGGTQYF

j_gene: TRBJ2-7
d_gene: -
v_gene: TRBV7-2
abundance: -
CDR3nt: TGTGCCAGCAGCGGAGGACTGGAGAGCTCCTACGAGCAGTACTTC
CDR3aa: CASSGGLESSYEQYF

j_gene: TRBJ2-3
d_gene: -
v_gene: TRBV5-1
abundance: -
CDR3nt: TGCGCCAGCAGCGCGGGACAGAGCACAGATACGCAGTATTTT
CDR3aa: CASSAGQSTDTQYF